This paragraph reports one T cell receptor (beta chain). Patients had residual fresh-frozen tumor tissue and more than two years of survival data. This record comes from a study of glioma-infiltrating T cells after dendritic cell vaccination. Overall study: Treatment, given 2003 to 2012, was autologous tumor lysate-pulsed dendritic cell vaccination.

The immunoSEQ assay amplified TCRB CDR3 from up to roughly 2 ug DNA. The primer mix had 60 V beta and 13 J beta primers. Using immunoSEQ multiplex PCR, the repertoire was profiled, and TCRdb retains in-frame clones only, with some absent. The table records 80,000 to 100,000 clones, about 80% of them present only once. Germline V lookup: CDR1 MGHRA, CDR2 YSYEKL. Germline trimming cut 4 bases from V and 7 bases from J; bases unmatched to any gene: 7. CDR3 length equals 16 residues. The chain couples TRBV4-1 to TRBJ2-3; 14 positions agree with TRBD2. This receptor was identified in a human donor with glioblastoma. The specimen was blood, collected before dendritic cell vaccination. CDR3 in DNA: TGCGCCAGCAGCCCGACGGGACTAGCGGGAGCGTATACGCAGTATTTT. Translating gives CASSPTGLAGAYTQYF.